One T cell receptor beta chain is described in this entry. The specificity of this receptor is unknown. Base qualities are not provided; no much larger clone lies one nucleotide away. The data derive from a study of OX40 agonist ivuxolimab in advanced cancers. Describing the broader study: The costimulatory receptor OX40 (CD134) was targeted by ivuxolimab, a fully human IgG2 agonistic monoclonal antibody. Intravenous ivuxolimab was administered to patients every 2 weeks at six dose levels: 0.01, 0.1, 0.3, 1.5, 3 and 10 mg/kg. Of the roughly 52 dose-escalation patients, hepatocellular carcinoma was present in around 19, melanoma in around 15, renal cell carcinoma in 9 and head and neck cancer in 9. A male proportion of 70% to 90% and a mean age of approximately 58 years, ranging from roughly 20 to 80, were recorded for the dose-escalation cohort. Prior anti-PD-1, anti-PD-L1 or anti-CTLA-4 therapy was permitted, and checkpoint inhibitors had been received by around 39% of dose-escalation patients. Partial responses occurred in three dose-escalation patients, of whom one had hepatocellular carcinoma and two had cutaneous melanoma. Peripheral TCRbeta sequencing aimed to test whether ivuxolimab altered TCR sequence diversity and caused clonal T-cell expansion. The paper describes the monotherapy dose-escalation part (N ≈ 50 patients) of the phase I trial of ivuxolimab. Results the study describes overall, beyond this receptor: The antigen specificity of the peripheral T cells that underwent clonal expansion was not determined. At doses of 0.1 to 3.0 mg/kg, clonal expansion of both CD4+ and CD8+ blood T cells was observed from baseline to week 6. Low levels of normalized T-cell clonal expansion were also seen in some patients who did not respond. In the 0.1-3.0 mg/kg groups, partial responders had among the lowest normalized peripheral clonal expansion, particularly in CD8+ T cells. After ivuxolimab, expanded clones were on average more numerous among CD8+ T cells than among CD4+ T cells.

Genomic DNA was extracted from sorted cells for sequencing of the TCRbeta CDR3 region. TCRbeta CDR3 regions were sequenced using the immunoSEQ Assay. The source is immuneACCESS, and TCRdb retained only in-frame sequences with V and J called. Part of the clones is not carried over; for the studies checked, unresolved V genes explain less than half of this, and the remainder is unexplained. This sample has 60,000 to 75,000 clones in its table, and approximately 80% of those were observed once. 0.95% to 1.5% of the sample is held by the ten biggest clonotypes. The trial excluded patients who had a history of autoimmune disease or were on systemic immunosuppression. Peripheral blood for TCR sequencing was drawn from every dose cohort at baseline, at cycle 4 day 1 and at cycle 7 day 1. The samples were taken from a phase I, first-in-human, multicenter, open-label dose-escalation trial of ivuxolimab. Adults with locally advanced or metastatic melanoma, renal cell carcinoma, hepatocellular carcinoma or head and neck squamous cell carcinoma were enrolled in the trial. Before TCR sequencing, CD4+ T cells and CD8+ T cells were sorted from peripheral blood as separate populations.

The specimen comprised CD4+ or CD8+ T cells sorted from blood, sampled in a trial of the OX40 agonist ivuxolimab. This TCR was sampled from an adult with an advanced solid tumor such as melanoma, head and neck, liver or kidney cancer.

The CDR3: CASSSARVSGGTQYF. DNA sequence: TGTGCCAGCAGCTCCGCCAGAGTTAGCGGTGGCACCCAGTACTTC. This sequence uses TRBV7-2 and TRBJ2-5, and perhaps TRBD2 as D gene, on 6 matching bases. The CDR3 runs 15 residues from the cysteine to the phenylalanine. Kept here is only the CDR3 DNA, which spans 45 bases and is read in frame from base 1. V is cut by 4 bases and J by 8 bases, and the space between the germline ends is 20 bases. The germline V gene encodes CDR1 SGHTA and CDR2 FQGNSA.